This T cell receptor beta chain was found in a study of shared clonotypes between healthy human individuals. J gave up 1 base and V 10 bases, and 3 bases lay outside the gene matches. The CDR3 runs to 12 residues. Germline values: CDR1 LNHDA, CDR2 SQIVND (reference sequence). Memory CD4+ cells were the fraction left after CD45RA+ naive selection. TCRdb's copy holds only in-frame clones and misses some; the assay was immunoSEQ multiplex PCR. The data contain some 790,000 clones, just under 75% of them singletons. This receptor was taken from a woman aged 25 to 45 in good health. The chain joins TRBV19 to TRBJ2-5, with 7 bases aligning to TRBD2. Sequencing input: memory CD4+ T cells sorted from blood. The subset was: CD45RA-negative fraction. The CDR3 nucleotides read TGTGCCACCGGGGGGATCCAAGAGACCCAGTACTTC. Translation gives CATGGIQETQYF.